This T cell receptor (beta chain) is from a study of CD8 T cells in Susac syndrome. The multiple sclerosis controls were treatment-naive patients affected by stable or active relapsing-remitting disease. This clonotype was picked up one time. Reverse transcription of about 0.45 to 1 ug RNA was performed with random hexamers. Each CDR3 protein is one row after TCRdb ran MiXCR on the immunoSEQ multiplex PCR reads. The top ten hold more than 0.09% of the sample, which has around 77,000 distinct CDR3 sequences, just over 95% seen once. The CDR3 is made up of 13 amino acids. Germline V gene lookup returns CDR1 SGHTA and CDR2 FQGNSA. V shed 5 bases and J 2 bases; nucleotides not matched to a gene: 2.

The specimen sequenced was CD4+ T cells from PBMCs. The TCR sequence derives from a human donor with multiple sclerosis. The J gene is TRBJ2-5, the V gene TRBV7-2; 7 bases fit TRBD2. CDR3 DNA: TGTGCCAGCAGCGCGGGACTACAAGAGACCCAGTACTTC. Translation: CASSAGLQETQYF.